These T cell receptor beta chains were read from a single sample in a study of blood T cell repertoires in COVID-19. Here immunoSEQ multiplex PCR was the method, and the copy in TCRdb shows in-frame clones only, minus some. The sample has 150,000 to 200,000 clones, 70% to 90% seen once. The sequenced material came from peripheral blood. The receptors shown here come from a man aged 55-75 years with active or convalescent COVID-19. Both conserved end residues are part of each CDR3. For some rows the clone size is stated as once, few or many, or as a class when expanded; others skip it.

V	J	size	CDR3
TRBV5-6	TRBJ1-4	NA	CASSFNGGRVTNEKLFF
TRBV9	TRBJ2-7	few	CASSASAGTSYEQYF
TRBV7-3	TRBJ2-7	NA	CASSLTSGGHYEQYF
TRBV27	TRBJ1-6	NA	CASSQGNPGGSYNSPLHF
TRBV7-9	TRBJ1-1	once	CASSLEGGRMNTEAFF
TRBV19	TRBJ1-2	NA	CASSIGQGSLNYGYTF
TRBV2	TRBJ1-5	NA	CASSSEYQPQHF
TRBV25-1	TRBJ1-2	NA	CASSDREFSGYTF
TRBV4-1	TRBJ1-5	NA	CASSRQTDGREPQHF
TRBV10-1	TRBJ1-1	NA	CASRATLDSEAFF
TRBV5-1	TRBJ1-1	NA	CASSLADRNTEAFF
TRBV6-5	TRBJ2-1	NA	CASRTGVGSYNEQFF
TRBV19	TRBJ2-1	NA	CASSATGGSYNEQFF
TRBV9	TRBJ2-2	once	CASSVDLWGVRTGTGELFF
TRBV6-4	TRBJ1-6	NA	CASSRDFNSPLHF
TRBV20-1	TRBJ2-7	NA	CSARGQGITNF
TRBV3-1/TRBV3-2	TRBJ2-2	NA	CASSLDSGELFF
TRBV9	TRBJ1-6	NA	CASSPIGTDNSPLHF
TRBV18	TRBJ1-1	NA	CASSPMGQTNTEAFF
TRBV18	TRBJ2-7	NA	CASSPLGGTSYEQYF
TRBV7-9	TRBJ2-2	NA	CASSLVTRAIWPNTGELFF
TRBV5-6	TRBJ2-2	NA	CASSRTGEGDTGELFF
TRBV9	TRBJ1-3	NA	CASGTGTGNTIYF
TRBV15	TRBJ1-2	NA	CATSRVVGGENGYTF
TRBV6-1	TRBJ1-5	NA	CASSEGLHRNQPQHF
TRBV5-1	TRBJ1-6	once	CASSLGREGNSPLHF